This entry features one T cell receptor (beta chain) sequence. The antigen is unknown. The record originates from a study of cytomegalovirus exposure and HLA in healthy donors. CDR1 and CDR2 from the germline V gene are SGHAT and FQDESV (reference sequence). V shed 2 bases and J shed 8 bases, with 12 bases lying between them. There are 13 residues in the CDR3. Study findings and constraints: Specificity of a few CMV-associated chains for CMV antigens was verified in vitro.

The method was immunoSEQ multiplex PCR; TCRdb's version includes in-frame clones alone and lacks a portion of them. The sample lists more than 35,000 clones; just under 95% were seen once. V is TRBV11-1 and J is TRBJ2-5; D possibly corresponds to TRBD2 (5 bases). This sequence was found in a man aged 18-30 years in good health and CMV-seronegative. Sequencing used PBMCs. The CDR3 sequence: CASSLIPRDTQYF. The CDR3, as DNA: TGTGCCAGCAGCTTAATCCCCCGGGATACCCAGTACTTC.